The clone carrying this TCR beta chain was observed a few times. What it binds is not known. Germline assignment: CDR1 ENHRY and CDR2 SYGVKD. The V end was cut by 8 bases, the J end by 4 bases, with 26 bases between. The CDR3 spans 17 residues. This sample stems from a study of T cells after yellow fever vaccination. Broader study findings: Reappearance after the booster was observed for most primary-vaccination clones (96% CD4, about 91% CD8). Clonotypes found in both CD4 and CD8 compartments made up a small share. Contaminating bulk clonotypes could be abundant in FACS-sorted repertoires.

TCRdb independently ran MiXCR on the 5' RACE reads; one entry per CDR3 protein. This table holds some 300,000 distinct CDR3 sequences, more than 3% found once. The TCR originated in a man aged 18 to 30 who received the YFV17D yellow fever vaccine. The sequencing used PBMCs, collected on the day of the yellow fever booster vaccination. The chain uses TRBV10-3 and TRBJ1-2, with D maybe TRBD1 (5 bases). The CDR3: CAIQPNLGASVLYGYTF. The CDR3 nucleotides read TGTGCCATCCAGCCCAATTTAGGGGCCTCGGTACTCTATGGCTACACCTTC.